What follows is one TCR beta chain and its context. Its cognate antigen has yet to be identified. No quality values exist for individual bases; no much larger clone is one base distant. Collaborating institutions collected whole blood in K2EDTA tubes following their own protocols. For TCRbeta analysis, collaborators shipped samples in one of three forms: frozen whole blood, isolated PBMCs, or DNA extracted from either of those sample types. TCRbeta CDR3 regions were amplified from genomic DNA by means of the immunoSEQ Assay, a bias-controlled multiplex PCR. Per the authors' processing: The number of nucleated cells in each sample was estimated by amplification of reference gene primers within the assay. Sequence reads were collapsed and filtered to measure the absolute abundance of every unique TCRbeta CDR3 rearrangement. For each sample, productive Simpson clonality was calculated as the square root of Simpson's diversity index across productive rearrangements. TCRdb provides this immuneACCESS table in a form limited to in-frame rearrangements. Some clones are lacking; in checked studies, under half of them reflect an unresolved V gene, and why the rest are absent is not known. Clonal size and the V and J genes are those of that table, whereas D and trimming came from the DNA. The sample table records roughly 140,000 clones; roughly four fifths of these occur just once. The ten largest clones add up to approximately 5.8% of the sample.

This specimen belongs to a study of blood T cell repertoires in COVID-19 (dated by TCRdb to the early 2020s). Broadly, across the study: Samples covering the acute and convalescent phases of COVID-19 were provided by collaborators in the United States, Italy and Spain. The material from the prospective study consisted of cDNA or gDNA derived from T cells, B-cell-depleted T cells, or PBMCs. The dataset comprised deeply sampled blood TCRbeta repertoires from subjects exposed to, actively infected with, or recovered from COVID-19. The repertoires were made available in a free public database intended to serve as a resource for research on the immune response to SARS-CoV-2. Samples were obtained from the ongoing ImmuneRACE study (first 160 participants) and from 1,200 or so subjects provided by 6 global collaborators. Nearly every sample came with metadata listing a de-identified subject ID, COVID-19 status, age in years and sex. Where available, HLA class I and class II types were obtained from metadata supplied by the sample provider rather than from assay-based typing. Broad study findings and their caveats: Clinical and demographic metadata were provided uncurated, with the amount varying by source and participant.

Including cysteine and phenylalanine, the CDR3 has 14 amino acids. The entry retains the CDR3 DNA only, 42 bases that are in frame from base 1. The junction shows trimming of 4 bases on V and 1 base on J, plus 12 bases between the germline ends. The germline V gene supplies CDR1 SGHRS and CDR2 YFSETQ. The chain uses TRBV5-1 and TRBJ2-7; matching of 5 bases hints at TRBD1 as the D gene. The TCR sequence derives from a human donor in a cohort sampled during active COVID-19. Sequences were obtained from peripheral blood. The CDR3 in this case is CASSQETVSYEQYF. In nucleotide form, the sequence is TGCGCCAGCAGCCAGGAGACAGTTTCCTACGAGCAGTACTTC.